This paragraph reports one T cell receptor (beta chain). The antigen remains undetermined. These data are taken from a study of regulatory T cells in long-lasting Graves disease. Turning to the study itself: Graves' patients who were just diagnosed had used antithyroid drugs for under 3 months.

Both iRepertoire HTBI primers and Arm-PCR of CDR3 regions were used to build the TCR beta libraries. Each CDR3 protein gets one entry after TCRdb re-called the multiplex PCR reads with MiXCR. The sample consists of roughly 220,000 distinct CDR3 sequences, around 19% of them appearing once. Study-wide points: Persistent disease samples used TRBV28, TRBJ1-2 and TRBJ2-5 preferentially.

The time point denotes: newly diagnosed GD, antithyroid drugs for less than 3 months. TCR sequences were obtained from RNA taken from PBMCs. The patients were drawn from one endocrinology department in Xi'an, China. Peripheral blood, at approximately 9 milliliters, went into EDTA tubes. Germline V gene data show CDR1 as SGHAT and CDR2 as FQNNGV. Trimming at V came to 7 bases and at J to 0 bases, leaving 3 bases not matched to a gene. The CDR3 spans 14 residues. This sample comprised peripheral blood mononuclear cells (PBMCs), obtained at new diagnosis, from a patient treated with antithyroid drugs. The TCR comes from a female donor with Graves disease. V is TRBV11-2 and J is TRBJ2-7; 10 nucleotides line up with TRBD2. The CDR3 DNA sequence: TGTGCCAGCACCAGGACTAGCGGCTCCTACGAGCAGTACTTC. This encodes CASTRTSGSYEQYF.